These T cell receptor beta chains were read from a single sample in a study of blood T cell repertoires in COVID-19. Only in-frame clones appear in the TCRdb table, and some are missing; sequencing was by immunoSEQ multiplex PCR. This sample has 110,000 or so clones, with over 65% found just once. The specimen sequenced was peripheral blood. These receptors came from a woman between 35 and 50 years old with acute or convalescent COVID-19. CDR3s include the opening cysteine and the closing phenylalanine or tryptophan. A D gene is named only where the DNA matches it firmly. Some rows mark clone size as missing; the rest say once, few, many or name a class of expanded clone.

clone_size	j_call	v_call	cdr3_length	d_call	cdr3_nt	cdr3_aa
NA	TRBJ1-6	TRBV6-4	16	NA	TGTGCCAGCAGGCGACAAACCGGACAGAGTAATTCACCCCTCCACTTT	CASRRQTGQSNSPLHF
NA	TRBJ1-2	TRBV5-1	13	TRBD1	TGCGCCAGCAGCTTGGCCGGGACAGATGGCTACACCTTC	CASSLAGTDGYTF
NA	TRBJ1-1	TRBV5-5	17	TRBD1	TGTGCCAGCAGCAAGCCCCCGGGACAGGGCGGGAACACTGAAGCTTTCTTT	CASSKPPGQGGNTEAFF
NA	TRBJ2-7	TRBV6-4	14	TRBD2	TGTGCCAGCAGGGCCGACGGGGGGACCTACGAGCAGTACTTC	CASRADGGTYEQYF
NA	TRBJ2-3	TRBV4-3	17	TRBD2	TGCGCCAGCAGCCAAGGGGGGGGAGGTCCTAGCACAGATACGCAGTATTTT	CASSQGGGGPSTDTQYF
once	TRBJ2-2	TRBV2	15	NA	TGTGCCAGCAGTGAAAAATCGGGTAACACCGGGGAGCTGTTTTTT	CASSEKSGNTGELFF
NA	TRBJ2-1	TRBV5-6	16	NA	TGTGCCAGCAGCTTATTGGGGCAGAAAACCTACAATGAGCAGTTCTTC	CASSLLGQKTYNEQFF
once	TRBJ2-3	TRBV3-1/TRBV3-2	14	NA	TGTGCCAGCAGCCAAGCTAGCACCGCAGATACGCAGTATTTT	CASSQASTADTQYF
NA	TRBJ2-2	TRBV29-1	11	NA	TGCAGCGTTGGCGTAGTGGGGGAGCTGTTTTTT	CSVGVVGELFF
few	TRBJ1-6	TRBV29-1	13	TRBD1	TGCAGCGTTGATAGGACAGGAGGTTCACCCCTCCACTTT	CSVDRTGGSPLHF
NA	TRBJ2-1	TRBV5-6	11	NA	TGTGCCAGCAGCTTCGGCAATGAGCAGTTCTTC	CASSFGNEQFF
few	TRBJ2-1	TRBV7-2	12	TRBD2	TGTGCCAGCAGGGCGGGGGACAATGAGCAGTTCTTC	CASRAGDNEQFF
NA	TRBJ2-7	TRBV12-5	16	TRBD2	TGTGCTAGTGGTTTCTTTAGCGGGGGGGTATCCTACGAGCAGTACTTC	CASGFFSGGVSYEQYF
NA	TRBJ1-5	TRBV19	18	TRBD1	TGTGCCAGTAGACGAGAATGGGACAGGGCCTATAGCAATCAGCCCCAGCATTTT	CASRREWDRAYSNQPQHF
NA	TRBJ2-2	TRBV3-1/TRBV3-2	16	TRBD1	TGTGCCAGCAGCCTAAAGGCAGGGGGAAGGACCGGGGAGCTGTTTTTT	CASSLKAGGRTGELFF
few	TRBJ2-1	TRBV3-1/TRBV3-2	14	NA	TGTGCCAGCAGCCATCTTGGCGGGGACAATGAGCAGTTCTTC	CASSHLGGDNEQFF
NA	TRBJ2-7	TRBV5-8	15	NA	TGTGCCAGCAGCCTTGGAGATTCAGGGAACAACGAGCAGTACTTC	CASSLGDSGNNEQYF
NA	TRBJ1-2	TRBV21-1	15	NA	TGTGCCAGCAGCAAAGGCGCCCCGGAGGCCTATGGCTACACCTTC	CASSKGAPEAYGYTF
NA	TRBJ1-2	TRBV3-1/TRBV3-2	15	TRBD1	TGTGCCAGCAGCCAGGCCTCCGGGACAGTCTATGGCTACACCTTC	CASSQASGTVYGYTF
NA	TRBJ1-1	TRBV6-5	15	NA	TGTGCCAGCAGTTCTGGGGGGACCGGGGGGACTGAAGCTTTCTTT	CASSSGGTGGTEAFF
NA	TRBJ1-6	TRBV3-1/TRBV3-2	13	NA	TGTGCCAGCAGCCAGGGGGCAGGGGCACCCCTCCACTTT	CASSQGAGAPLHF
NA	TRBJ2-2	TRBV29-1	11	TRBD2	TGCAGCGTTCGGGAGGCCGGGGAGCTGTTTTTT	CSVREAGELFF
once	TRBJ2-2	TRBV2	16	TRBD1	TGTGCCAGCAGTGAAACCGGGACAGGGGTCACCGGGGAGCTGTTTTTT	CASSETGTGVTGELFF
few	TRBJ2-5	TRBV24-1	15	TRBD1	TGTGCCACCAGTGAATCAGGACAGGCGGAAGAGACCCAGTACTTC	CATSESGQAEETQYF
once	TRBJ2-1	TRBV24-1	11	NA	TGTGCCACCAGTGCTCGAGGTGAGCAGTTCTTC	CATSARGEQFF
NA	TRBJ1-5	TRBV7-2	14	TRBD1	TGTGCCAGCAGCCCAGACAGGGGGCACTACCCCCAGCATTTT	CASSPDRGHYPQHF
NA	TRBJ1-1	TRBV5-4	16	NA	TGTGCCAGCACTTCCCGCCGGGGGGCGCCGGGCACTGAAGCTTTCTTT	CASTSRRGAPGTEAFF
NA	TRBJ2-4	TRBV7-2	18	TRBD1	TGTGCCAGCAGCTTGGACAGGGGGCTCATCCTTACCAAAAACATTCAGTACTTC	CASSLDRGLILTKNIQYF
NA	TRBJ1-2	TRBV9	15	NA	TGTGCCAGCAGCGTAAGGGGAGGGCCTCCTGATGGCTACACCTTC	CASSVRGGPPDGYTF
NA	TRBJ2-1	TRBV9	16	TRBD2	TGTGCCAGCAGCGTTATTAGCGGGATCTCCTACAATGAGCAGTTCTTC	CASSVISGISYNEQFF
NA	TRBJ2-3	TRBV9	14	NA	TGTGCCAGCAGCGTTCAGGGGAGCCCAGATACGCAGTATTTT	CASSVQGSPDTQYF
NA	TRBJ1-1	TRBV2	12	NA	TGTGCCAGCAGCACAAGTAACACTGAAGCTTTCTTT	CASSTSNTEAFF
once	TRBJ1-5	TRBV27	14	TRBD1	TGTGCCAGCAGCCGACAGGGGAACGATCAGCCCCAGCATTTT	CASSRQGNDQPQHF
NA	TRBJ2-5	TRBV6-6	15	NA	TGTGCCAGCAGCGATCCGGGACTGGGTCGAGAGACCCAGTACTTC	CASSDPGLGRETQYF
NA	TRBJ1-1	TRBV3-1/TRBV3-2	14	NA	TGTGCCAGCAGCCAAGGAGGGGGGGAGACTGAAGCTTTCTTT	CASSQGGGETEAFF
NA	TRBJ2-5	TRBV7-2	15	NA	TGTGCCAGCAAAGGGAGCGGCCCTACGGGGGAGACCCAGTACTTC	CASKGSGPTGETQYF
once	TRBJ1-3	TRBV10-3	14	TRBD1	TGTGCCATCAGTAAACAGGGGGCTGGAAACACCATATATTTT	CAISKQGAGNTIYF
NA	TRBJ1-4	TRBV9	15	NA	TGTGCCAGCAGCACGACAGGAGCAACTAATGAAAAACTGTTTTTT	CASSTTGATNEKLFF
NA	TRBJ1-4	TRBV30	14	TRBD1	TGTGCCTGGAGTACGAGAGGGGGCAATGAAAAACTGTTTTTT	CAWSTRGGNEKLFF
NA	TRBJ1-5	TRBV5-1	15	TRBD1	TGCGCCAGCAGCTTGGAAACAGGGGGCGGTCAGCCCCAGCATTTT	CASSLETGGGQPQHF
NA	TRBJ1-1	TRBV30	12	NA	TGTGGGACTCGGCGGGTGAACACTGAAGCTTTCTTT	CGTRRVNTEAFF
NA	TRBJ2-3	TRBV5-1	14	NA	TGCGCCAGCAGCTTTGGGCCCAGCACAGATACGCAGTATTTT	CASSFGPSTDTQYF
NA	TRBJ2-1	TRBV7-2	15	NA	TGTGCCAGCAGCATGACTAGGAGCTCCTACAATGAGCAGTTCTTC	CASSMTRSSYNEQFF